These 5 T cell receptor beta chains were all obtained from the same sample, sequenced in a study of cytomegalovirus exposure and HLA in healthy donors. Amplification used 60 Vbeta primers and 13 Jbeta primers. Assay used: immunoSEQ multiplex PCR; TCRdb lists only in-frame clones, some missing. The sample comprises about 160,000 clones, 65% to 80% of which are singletons, and about 4.5% rests with the top ten. Specimen: PBMCs. These TCRs come from a man aged 35 to 55 in good health and CMV-seronegative.

The genes are TRBV6-6 and TRBJ2-7; D might be TRBD1 (5 bases). The CDR3 is 16 residues long. Germline V gene data show CDR1 as MNHNY and CDR2 as SVGAGI (reference sequence). V lost 0 bases, J lost 2 bases, and 14 bases lay in between. The CDR3 is CASSYSARGPTYEQYF. Here the CDR3 DNA reads TGTGCCAGCAGTTACTCGGCTAGGGGCCCTACCTACGAGCAGTACTTC.

The chain has TRBV6-6 and TRBJ1-5; 9 bases match TRBD1. CDR1 is MNHNY and CDR2 is SVGAGI in the germline V gene (reference sequence). The CDR3 spans 13 residues. V dropped 7 bases and J dropped 6; count of bases not matched to a gene: 4. CDR3 in DNA: TGTGCCAGCAACAGGGACAGGGCTCAGCCCCAGCATTTT. It encodes CASNRDRAQPQHF.

V and J are TRBV5-1 and TRBJ2-7, with 9 nucleotides matching TRBD1. Per the germline V gene, CDR1 is SGHRS and CDR2 is YFSETQ. The CDR3 totals 16 residues. V gave up 4 bases and J gave up 3 bases; unmatched junction bases: 11. CDR3 coding DNA: TGCGCCAGCAGCCCAGAAGGACAGGGGAACTACTACGAGCAGTACTTC. This gives the protein CASSPEGQGNYYEQYF.

This sequence joins TRBV12-5 and TRBJ2-3; 11 bases align to TRBD2. V trimming: 3 bases; J trimming: 5 bases; junction bases outside the gene matches: 13. The CDR3 is 18 residues long. CDR1 and CDR2 (germline): LGHNT, FRNRAP. This CDR3 is CASGFSLATSGVRDTQYF. CDR3 DNA: TGTGCTAGTGGTTTTTCCCTCGCGACTAGCGGGGTAAGAGATACGCAGTATTTT.

The rearrangement links TRBV10-1 to TRBJ2-3; 9 bases fit TRBD2. V gave up 4 bases and J gave up 5 bases; unmatched junction bases: 7. CDR1 is WNHNN and CDR2 is SYGVQD in the germline V gene (reference sequence). CDR3 length: 15 residues. In DNA, the CDR3 is TGCGCCAGCAGTGGAAGGCGGGGGGGCAGAGATACGCAGTATTTT. Translated, it gives CASSGRRGGRDTQYF.